This T cell receptor beta chain was observed in a study of shared clonotypes between healthy human individuals. Whole-study findings and limits: The study drew on few donors, limiting represented genetic and exposure-history diversity. Clonotypes not shared had lower generation probabilities than those common to all four donors.

V shed 1 base and J shed 4 bases, with 13 bases lying between them. The length of the CDR3 is 15 residues. Germline CDR1 is SNHLY and CDR2 is FYNNEI. Clones were sequenced by immunoSEQ multiplex PCR, and TCRdb holds only the in-frame ones, with some missing. Of under 1,100,000 clones listed, around 74% are singletons. A note on this clone: What it binds is not known.

The clonotype was recovered from a man between 18 and 35 years old in good health. The sample taken for sequencing was memory CD4+ T cells sorted from blood. Subset described: CD45RA-negative fraction. The rearrangement links TRBV2 to TRBJ1-2; tentatively, D is TRBD1 (5 bases). The DNA of the CDR3 is TGTGCCAGCAGTGAAGAGGGTCAGGGCTCCTATGGCTACACCTTC. This translates into CASSEEGQGSYGYTF.